The present entry profiles one T cell receptor (beta chain) with its context. This entry comes from a study of blood T cell repertoires in COVID-19. Study information: The cDNA or gDNA used as material had been derived from T cells, B-cell-depleted T cells, or PBMCs.

The table came from immunoSEQ multiplex PCR; TCRdb's copy has only in-frame clones and leaves some out. The table lists hundreds of thousands of clones, over 75% of them singletons. J was trimmed by 1 base and V by 3 bases; bases with no gene match: 9. The length of the CDR3 is 16 residues. CDR1 SGHKS and CDR2 YYEKEE come from the germline V gene (reference sequence). Adults between about 18 and 95 years of age took part from more than 20 US areas. Participants' reported clinical history set cohort assignment. The origin of this receptor is a man aged 25-40 years who had recovered from COVID-19. The rearrangement uses TRBV5-5 and TRBJ2-7; 8 bases are a match to TRBD2. The sequenced sample consisted of PBMCs or T cells enriched from blood (not recorded which). The CDR3 DNA follows: TGTGCCAGCAGCTCCTGGCGACTAGCGCCTTCCTACGAGCAGTACTTC. This gives the protein CASSSWRLAPSYEQYF.